This TCR beta chain came from a study of T-cell reconstitution after alpha-beta-depleted transplantation in children. Trimming took 4 bases from V and 10 from J, leaving 21 bases between them. The CDR3 runs to 15 residues. Germline CDR1 is SGHDN and CDR2 is FVKESK. Unique molecular identifiers tagged the TCRbeta library. From the PCR reads, TCRdb called clonotypes with MiXCR, one entry per CDR3 protein. The table has 500,000 to 600,000 distinct CDR3 sequences, roughly 33% seen once. This clonotype originated in a human donor who donated a stem cell graft to a child with aplastic anemia. The chain uses TRBV14 and TRBJ2-3; no reliable D call. Specimen: PBMCs from the stem cell graft donor, collected from the stem cell graft. CDR3 coding DNA: TGTGCCAGCAGCCTCATCAGTACCGGGTTCTCCCCGCAGTATTTT. Its translation is CASSLISTGFSPQYF.